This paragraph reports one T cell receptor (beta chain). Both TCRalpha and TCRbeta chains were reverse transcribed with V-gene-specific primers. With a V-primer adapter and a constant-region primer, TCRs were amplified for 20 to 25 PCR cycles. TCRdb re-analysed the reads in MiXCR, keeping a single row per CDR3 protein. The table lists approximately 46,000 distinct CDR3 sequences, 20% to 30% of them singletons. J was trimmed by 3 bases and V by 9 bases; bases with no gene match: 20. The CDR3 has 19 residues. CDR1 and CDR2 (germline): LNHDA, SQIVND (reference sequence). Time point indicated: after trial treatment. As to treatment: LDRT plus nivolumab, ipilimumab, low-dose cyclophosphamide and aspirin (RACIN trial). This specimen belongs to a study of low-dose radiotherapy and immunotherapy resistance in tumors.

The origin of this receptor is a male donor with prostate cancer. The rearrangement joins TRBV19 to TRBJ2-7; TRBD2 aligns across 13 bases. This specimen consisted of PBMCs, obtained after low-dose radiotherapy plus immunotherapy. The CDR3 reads CASPGTFGTSGTKHYEQYF. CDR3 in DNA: TGTGCCAGCCCCGGGACATTCGGGACTAGCGGGACAAAGCACTACGAGCAGTACTTC.